Sequencing of this TCR beta chain was carried out in a study of neurological immune-mediated disorders. With regard to this clonotype: Given a much more abundant clone one base away, this may be a read error.

The cDNA came from 5'RACE with 10-nucleotide random UMIs. TCRdb recomputed calls from the 5' RACE reads with MiXCR, one row per CDR3 protein. This table holds 30,000 to 40,000 distinct CDR3 sequences, around 6.8% found once. Germline V gene lookup returns CDR1 SGHRS and CDR2 YFSETQ. The CDR3 has 12 residues. The receptor comes from a woman between 40 and 50 years old in good health. Sequencing used PBMCs. This chain uses TRBV5-1 with TRBJ2-1; D gene unclear. The CDR3 here is CASSFQYTEQFF. DNA of the CDR3: TGCGCCAGCAGCTTCCAGTACACTGAGCAGTTCTTC.